This T cell receptor (beta chain) was retrieved from a study of T cells in Graves' hyperthyroidism and ophthalmopathy. Study results and limitations: Most thyroid clonotypes expanded above 0.001 were also detected in blood.

RNA transcripts were the template for amplifying TCR beta CDR3 regions. HTBI primers were used for first-round RT-PCR of the TCR CDR3. Via MiXCR, TCRdb re-called the multiplex PCR reads, giving one row per CDR3 protein. The data hold 450,000 to 600,000 distinct CDR3 sequences, with 14% observed a single time. Regarding this clonotype: Antigen specificity is unknown.

V was pared by 3 bases and J by 3 bases, with 10 bases of the junction left unmatched. CDR3 size: 16 residues. Germline assignment: CDR1 MGHRA and CDR2 YSYEKL. The chain has TRBV4-1 and TRBJ2-7; 8 bases fit TRBD1. Sequencing was done on a sample of blood. The TCR sequence derives from a woman in her forties with Graves' hyperthyroidism. CDR3 nucleotide sequence: TGCGCCAGCAGCCAGCCGGGCGGACAGGGTGACTACGAGCAGTACTTC. Its protein is CASSQPGGQGDYEQYF.